The 5 T cell receptor beta chains below were found in one sample sequenced in a study of spatial heterogeneity in lung cancer (dated by TCRdb to the late 2010s). The time point label, as the study defines it: blood at routine non-recurrence follow-up after resection. Libraries were constructed by 5' RACE. The listed sequencing device is NextSeq 500. TCRdb itself trimmed the public reads at Q25 with fastp, ran MiXCR and retained productive beta chains. Records with the same CDR3 protein are collapsed into one entry carrying the most frequent genes and DNA. This sample is represented by around 29,000 distinct CDR3 sequences; roughly 10% of them were singletons. Roughly 29% of the sample goes to the ten largest clones. The sample here was PBMCs, taken at follow-up. These receptors all come from a female donor with early-stage non-small cell lung cancer.

Worth noting for this clonotype: A much larger clone is a single base away; this may be a read error. The rearrangement uses TRBV5-1 and TRBJ2-5; D possibly corresponds to TRBD1 (6 bases). There are 12 residues in the CDR3. Germline CDR1 reads SGHRS; CDR2 reads YFSETQ. The CDR3 loop is CVSSSTGETQYF. The CDR3 region has the DNA TGCGTCAGCAGTTCAACAGGGGAGACCCAGTACTTC.

The sample holds many counts of this clonotype. The V gene is TRBV7-2, the J gene TRBJ2-7; 9 bases line up with TRBD1. The CDR3 is made up of 14 amino acids. The germline gives CDR1 SGHTA, CDR2 FQGNSA. The V segment lost 1 base and the J segment 3 bases; nucleotides outside the gene matches: 1. CDR3 nucleotide sequence: TGTGCCAGCAGCTTAGTGACAGGGGGCTACGAGCAGTACTTC. Protein product: CASSLVTGGYEQYF. The variable domain in full, completed from reference TRBV7-2 and TRBJ2-7, reads GAGVSQSPSNKVTEKGKDVELRCDPISGHTALYWYRQSLGQGLEFLIYFQGNSAPDKSGLPSDRFSAERTGGSVSTLTIQRTQQEDSAVYLCASSLVTGGYEQYFGPGTRLTVT.

This clonotype was detected a few times. The chain couples TRBV24-1 to TRBJ2-1; D remains unclear. The CDR3 length is 12 residues. Trimming shortened V by 5 bases and J by 9 bases, and 10 bases separated the two germline ends. The germline gives CDR1 KGHDR, CDR2 SFDVKD. The CDR3 nucleotides are TGTGCCACCAGTGCTGGGGTGAGTGAGCAGTTCTTC. Translated: CATSAGVSEQFF.

This clonotype came up many times. The V call is TRBV29-1, the J call TRBJ1-2, with 8 bases identical to TRBD1. Losses at the gene ends were 7 bases for V and 3 bases for J; bases not matched to a gene: 4. This CDR3 has 12 residues. The germline CDR1 and CDR2 sequences are SQVTM and ANQGSEA. CDR3 sequence reads: CSASRGHYGYTF. The CDR3 DNA reads TGCAGCGCATCCAGGGGGCACTATGGCTACACCTTC.

With regard to this clonotype: A read error may explain this, as a much larger clone is one base away. The rearrangement joins TRBV5-1 to TRBJ1-3, with no clear D. In germline, CDR1 is SGHRS, CDR2 YFSETQ. The CDR3 is 15 residues long. Trimming pared 1 base from V and 0 bases from J, leaving 8 bases between. DNA of the CDR3: TGCGCCAGCAGCTTGAGAGAGAGCTCTGGAAACACCATATATTTT. Protein: CASSLRESSGNTIYF.